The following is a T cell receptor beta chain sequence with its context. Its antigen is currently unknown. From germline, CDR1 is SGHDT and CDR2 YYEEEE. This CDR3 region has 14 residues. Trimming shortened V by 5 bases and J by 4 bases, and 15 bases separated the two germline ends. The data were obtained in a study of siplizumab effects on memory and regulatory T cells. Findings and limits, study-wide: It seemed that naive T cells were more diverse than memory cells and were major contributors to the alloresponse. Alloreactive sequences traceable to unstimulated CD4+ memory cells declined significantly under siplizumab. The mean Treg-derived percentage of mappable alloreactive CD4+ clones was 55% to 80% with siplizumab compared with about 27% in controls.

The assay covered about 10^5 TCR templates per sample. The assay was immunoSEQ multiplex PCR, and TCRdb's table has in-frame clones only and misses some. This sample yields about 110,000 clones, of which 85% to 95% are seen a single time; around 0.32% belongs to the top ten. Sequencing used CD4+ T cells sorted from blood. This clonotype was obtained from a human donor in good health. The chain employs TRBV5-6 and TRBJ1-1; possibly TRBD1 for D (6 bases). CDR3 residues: CASSPNRVGTEAFF. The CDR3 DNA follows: TGTGCCAGCAGTCCAAACAGGGTCGGCACTGAAGCTTTCTTT.